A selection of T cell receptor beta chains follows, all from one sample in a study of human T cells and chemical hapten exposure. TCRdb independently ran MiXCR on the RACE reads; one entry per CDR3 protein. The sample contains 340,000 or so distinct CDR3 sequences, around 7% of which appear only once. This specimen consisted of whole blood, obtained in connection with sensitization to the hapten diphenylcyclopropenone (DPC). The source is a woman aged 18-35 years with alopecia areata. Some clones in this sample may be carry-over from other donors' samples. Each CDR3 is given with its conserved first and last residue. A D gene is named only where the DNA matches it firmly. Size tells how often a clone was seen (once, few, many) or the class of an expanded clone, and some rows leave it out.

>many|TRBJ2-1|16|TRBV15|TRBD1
CATSLTGGKAYNEQFF
TGTGCCACCAGCTTGACAGGGGGCAAGGCCTACAATGAGCAGTTCTTC
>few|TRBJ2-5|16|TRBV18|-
CASSPRIQGNQETQYF
TGTGCCAGCTCACCACGCATCCAGGGAAACCAAGAGACCCAGTACTTC
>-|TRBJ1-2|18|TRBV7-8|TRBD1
CASSSITGTGGVGYGYTF
TGTGCCAGCAGCTCCATTACCGGGACAGGGGGCGTTGGCTATGGCTACACCTTC
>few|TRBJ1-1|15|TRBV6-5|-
CASSRSTSMNTEAFF
TGTGCCAGCAGTCGATCGACAAGTATGAACACTGAAGCTTTCTTT
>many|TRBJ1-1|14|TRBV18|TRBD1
CASSPQGARTEAFF
TGTGCCAGCTCACCACAGGGGGCGCGGACTGAAGCTTTCTTT
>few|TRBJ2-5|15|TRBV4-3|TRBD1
CASSQLTGYGQTQYF
TGCGCCAGCAGCCAGCTGACAGGGTATGGGCAGACCCAGTACTTC
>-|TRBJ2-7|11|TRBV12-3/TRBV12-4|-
CASSLDSEQYF
TGTGCCAGCAGTTTAGATTCCGAGCAGTACTTC
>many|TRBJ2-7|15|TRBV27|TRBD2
CASSRTREALYEQYF
TGTGCCAGCAGTCGAACCCGGGAGGCTCTCTACGAGCAGTACTTC
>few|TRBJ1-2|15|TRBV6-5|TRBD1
CASSYSGTGAYGYTF
TGTGCCAGCAGTTACTCTGGGACAGGGGCATATGGCTACACCTTC
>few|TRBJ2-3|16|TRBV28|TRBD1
CASSFAGGEFPDTQYF
TGTGCCAGCAGTTTTGCAGGGGGCGAGTTCCCAGATACGCAGTATTTT
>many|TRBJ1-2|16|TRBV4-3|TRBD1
CASSPAGQGESYGYTF
TGCGCCAGCAGCCCCGCGGGACAGGGGGAGAGCTATGGCTACACCTTC
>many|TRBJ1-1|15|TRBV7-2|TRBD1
CASSLNRGEATEAFF
TGTGCCAGCAGCTTAAACAGGGGAGAGGCTACTGAAGCTTTCTTT
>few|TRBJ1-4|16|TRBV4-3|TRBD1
CASSRNWDSPNEKLFF
TGCGCCAGCAGCCGCAATTGGGACAGCCCTAATGAAAAACTGTTTTTT
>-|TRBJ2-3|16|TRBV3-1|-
CASSRSFMALADTQYF
TGTGCCAGCAGCCGTTCCTTCATGGCCCTCGCAGATACGCAGTATTTT
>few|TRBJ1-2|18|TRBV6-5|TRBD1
CASSYSLGQGGLNYGYTF
TGTGCCAGCAGTTACTCCCTGGGGCAGGGGGGACTTAACTATGGCTACACCTTC
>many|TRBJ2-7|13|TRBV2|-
CASSNGMSYEQYF
TGTGCCAGCAGTAATGGCATGTCCTACGAGCAGTACTTC
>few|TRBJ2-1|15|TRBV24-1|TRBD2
CATSDSGTSEGEQFF
TGTGCCACCAGTGATTCCGGGACTAGCGAGGGAGAGCAGTTCTTC
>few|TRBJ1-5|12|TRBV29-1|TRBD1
CSAGQGNQPQHF
TGCAGCGCAGGACAGGGCAATCAGCCCCAGCATTTT
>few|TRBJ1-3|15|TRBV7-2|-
CASSLVEGSGNTIYF
TGTGCCAGCAGCTTAGTCGAGGGGTCGGGGAACACCATATATTTT
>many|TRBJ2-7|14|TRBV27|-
CASRPAGSRYEQYF
TGTGCCAGCCGGCCGGCGGGGAGCCGCTACGAGCAGTACTTC
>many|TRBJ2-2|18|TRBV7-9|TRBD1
CASSLRGTGTGNTGELFF
TGTGCCAGCAGCTTAAGGGGGACAGGAACGGGGAACACCGGGGAGCTGTTTTTT
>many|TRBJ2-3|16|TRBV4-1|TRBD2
CASSQGVAGGRDTQYF
TGCGCCAGCAGCCAAGGGGTAGCGGGGGGGCGAGATACGCAGTATTTT
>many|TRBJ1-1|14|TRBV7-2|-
CASRLGGGTAEAFF
TGTGCCAGCAGACTAGGAGGCGGAACGGCTGAAGCTTTCTTT
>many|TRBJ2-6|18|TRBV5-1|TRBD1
CASSLLQGSPSGANVLTF
TGCGCCAGCAGCTTATTACAGGGGTCCCCCTCTGGGGCCAACGTCCTGACTTTC
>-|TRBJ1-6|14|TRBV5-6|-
CASSFGNRNSPLHF
TGTGCCAGCAGCTTTGGGAACAGGAATTCACCCCTCCACTTT
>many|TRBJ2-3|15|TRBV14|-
CASSHGDAIADTQYF
TGTGCCAGCAGCCATGGAGACGCGATCGCAGATACGCAGTATTTT
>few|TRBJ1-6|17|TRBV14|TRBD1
CASSHNNFRDRNSPLHF
TGTGCCAGCAGCCACAATAACTTTCGGGACAGAAATTCACCCCTCCACTTT
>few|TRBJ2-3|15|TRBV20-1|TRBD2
CSASSGGPHTDTQYF
TGCAGTGCCAGTAGCGGGGGGCCACACACAGATACGCAGTATTTT
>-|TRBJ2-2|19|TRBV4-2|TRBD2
CASSQVASGETLNTGELFF
TGTGCCAGCAGCCAAGTCGCTAGCGGGGAGACACTGAACACCGGGGAGCTGTTTTTT
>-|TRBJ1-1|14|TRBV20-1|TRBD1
CSAPMTGAGTEAFF
TGCAGTGCACCCATGACAGGGGCGGGGACTGAAGCTTTCTTT
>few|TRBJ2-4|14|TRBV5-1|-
CASSLGLAKNIQYF
TGCGCCAGCAGCTTGGGACTAGCCAAAAACATTCAGTACTTC
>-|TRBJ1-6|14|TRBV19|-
CASRITGIGSPLHF
TGTGCCAGCCGGATTACAGGGATAGGATCACCCCTCCACTTT
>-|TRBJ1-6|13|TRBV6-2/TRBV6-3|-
CASESSYNSPLHF
TGTGCCAGCGAGAGCTCCTATAATTCACCCCTCCACTTT
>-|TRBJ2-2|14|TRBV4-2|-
CASSQVAGTGELFF
TGTGCCAGCAGCCAAGTTGCGGGGACCGGGGAGCTGTTTTTT
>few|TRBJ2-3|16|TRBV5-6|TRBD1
CASSFVDRGSTDTQYF
TGTGCCAGCAGCTTTGTGGACAGGGGTTCGACAGATACGCAGTATTTT
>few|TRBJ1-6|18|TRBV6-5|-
CASSYDAGLRSYNSPLHF
TGTGCCAGCAGTTACGACGCAGGGCTAAGGTCCTATAATTCACCCCTCCACTTT